The 23 T cell receptor beta chains below all came from one sample that was sequenced in a study of Graves' ophthalmopathy and Graves' hyperthyroidism. Amplification from RNA transcripts yielded the TCR beta CDR3 regions. An opening RT-PCR round employed HTBI primers and preceded a second-round multiplex PCR. MiXCR, applied by TCRdb to the multiplex PCR reads, yields one record per CDR3 protein. The table records some 240,000 distinct CDR3 sequences, around 50% of them present only once. The sample was peripheral blood. The source is an adult man with Graves' ophthalmopathy.

The J gene is TRBJ2-1, the V gene TRBV2; the D call may be TRBD1 or TRBD2 (5 bases each). V dropped 5 bases and J dropped 15 bases, with 17 bases sitting between them. CDR1 is SNHLY, CDR2 FYNNEI, per germline. This CDR3 contains 12 residues. In DNA form, the CDR3 reads TGTGCCAGCAGTCTCCGGGACGGGTACGGGTTCTTC. It is translated as CASSLRDGYGFF.

This clonotype was observed many times. This sequence joins TRBV7-6 and TRBJ2-2; 8 positions agree with TRBD2. Trimming cost V 8 bases and J 5 bases; bases outside gene matches: 7. Germline lookup yields CDR1 SGHVS and CDR2 FNYEAQ. CDR3 size: 14 residues. The CDR3, as DNA: TGTGCCAGCCTCCAGCCGGGGGGGACCGGGGAGCTGTTTTTT. Translating it yields CASLQPGGTGELFF. Based on the CDR3 plus reference TRBV7-6 and TRBJ2-2, the full variable domain is GAGVSQSPRYKVTKRGQDVALRCDPISGHVSLYWYRQALGQGPEFLTYFNYEAQQDKSGLPNDRFSAERPEGSISTLTIQRTEQRDSAMYRCASLQPGGTGELFFGEGSRLTVL.

This clonotype was detected many times. The chain carries TRBV29-1 and TRBJ1-1; D uncertain. Trimming left V 3 bases short and J 0 bases short, with 5 bases between. The CDR3 loop spans 12 amino acids. The germline V gene encodes CDR1 SQVTM and CDR2 ANQGSEA. CDR3 in DNA: TGCAGCGTTGAGTATCTGAACACTGAAGCTTTCTTT. Amino acid sequence: CSVEYLNTEAFF.

This clonotype was detected a few times. The V call is TRBV29-1, the J call TRBJ2-6; 8 positions agree with TRBD1. This CDR3 is 18 amino acids long. The germline V gene encodes CDR1 SQVTM and CDR2 ANQGSEA. Germline trimming cut 2 bases from V and 0 bases from J; bases unmatched to any gene: 9. The CDR3: CSVERWEDRASGANVLTF. DNA for the CDR3: TGCAGCGTTGAAAGGTGGGAGGACAGGGCCTCTGGGGCCAACGTCCTGACTTTC.

This clonotype turned up a few times. This chain uses TRBV9 with TRBJ1-6; no firm D call. Germline V gene data show CDR1 as SGDLS and CDR2 as YYNGEE. This CDR3 is 14 amino acids long. The ends were cut back, 6 bases at V and 10 bases at J, with 17 bases in the middle. The CDR3 spells CASTPEPSGSPLHF. DNA for the CDR3: TGTGCCAGCACCCCGGAACCCAGTGGGTCACCCCTCCACTTT.

V gene TRBV29-1 combines with J gene TRBJ1-1; a possible D gene is TRBD1 (5 bases). CDR3 length: 12 amino acids. Per the germline V gene, CDR1 is SQVTM and CDR2 is ANQGSEA. The CDR3 DNA reads as TGCAGGAAGACAGCCACAAGTCCTGAAGCTTTCTTT. Protein sequence: CRKTATSPEAFF.

The rearrangement joins TRBV29-1 to TRBJ2-1; 10 bases match TRBD1. Trimming took 4 bases from V and 7 from J; bases not matched to a gene: 7. The germline V gene encodes CDR1 SQVTM and CDR2 ANQGSEA. This CDR3 comprises 14 residues. The DNA of the CDR3 is TGCAGCGTTGCCGGGACAGGGGCCAGAAATGAGCAGTTCTTC. This codes for CSVAGTGARNEQFF.

The genes are TRBV7-2 and TRBJ1-1; D ambiguous. Germline lookup yields CDR1 SGHTA and CDR2 FQGNSA. This CDR3 comprises 14 residues. V was cut by 1 base and J by 10 bases, with 16 bases left in between. The CDR3 spells CASSLETHLPGAFF. In nucleotides, the CDR3 is TGTGCCAGCAGCTTAGAGACACACTTGCCGGGAGCTTTCTTT.

The V and J genes are TRBV29-1 and TRBJ2-7, with D possibly matching TRBD1 (6 bases). This CDR3 has 12 residues. Per the germline V gene, CDR1 is SQVTM and CDR2 is ANQGSEA. Deletions cut 7 bases from V and 5 bases from J, with 15 bases between. This chain's CDR3 is CSAGDRFDEQYF. The CDR3 nucleotides are TGCAGCGCCGGAGACAGGTTCGACGAGCAGTACTTC.

This clonotype came up a few times. The gene calls are TRBV6-5 and TRBJ1-2, with a tentative D call TRBD1 (5 bases). The CDR3 length is 11 residues. Trimming left V 8 bases short and J 8 bases short, with 12 bases between. Germline loops: CDR1 MNHEY, CDR2 SVGAGI. CDR3 in DNA: TGTGCCAGCGGGGGGAAAGGGGGCTACACCTTC. This encodes CASGGKGGYTF.

There are a few counts of this clonotype. The gene calls are TRBV11-3 and TRBJ1-2, with TRBD1 identical over 7 bases. Germline-derived CDR1 and CDR2 are SGHNT and YENEEA. There are 15 residues in the CDR3. V lost 1 base and J lost 8; bases outside the gene matches: 10. The CDR3 nucleotides read TGTGCCAGCAGCTTAGCCGGAGGGGGCCAGCGCGGCTACACCTTC. Its protein product is CASSLAGGGQRGYTF.

CDR3 amino acids: CSARGLAGVEAFF. The CDR3 DNA is TGCAGTGCTAGAGGGCTAGCGGGAGTTGAAGCTTTCTTT. The chain uses TRBV20-1 and TRBJ1-1; unclear D gene. CDR3 length: 13 amino acids. Germline V gene sequence: CDR1 DFQATT, CDR2 SNEGSKA (reference sequence). Trimming left V 1 base short and J 7 bases short, with 13 bases between.

The chain recombines TRBV7-2 with TRBJ2-7; 11 bases are a match to TRBD2. This CDR3 comprises 15 residues. V trimming: 6 bases; J trimming: 5 bases; junction bases outside the gene matches: 9. Germline CDR1 and CDR2: SGHTA and FQGNSA. As DNA, the CDR3 is TGTGCCAGCAGAACTAGCGGGAGTAACAGTCACGAGCAGTACTTC. It yields the protein CASRTSGSNSHEQYF.

The V gene is TRBV29-1, the J gene TRBJ1-5; a possible D gene is TRBD1 (5 bases). The CDR3 is made up of 13 amino acids. Looked up from germline, CDR1 is SQVTM and CDR2 is ANQGSEA. The ends were cut back, 4 bases at V and 4 bases at J, with 11 bases in the middle. CDR3 nucleotides: TGCAGCGTTGGGGGGGGGAGAAATCAGCCCCAGCATTTT. It codes for CSVGGGRNQPQHF.

The V and J genes are TRBV6-5 and TRBJ2-2, with D uncertain. Looked up from germline, CDR1 is MNHEY and CDR2 is SVGAGI. The CDR3 extends over 15 amino acids. The V and J ends lost 6 bases and 1 base respectively, with 12 bases between them. In DNA, the CDR3 is TGTGCCAGCAGCTCCGCGGTAGTGAACACCGGGGAGCTGTTTTTT. This gives the protein CASSSAVVNTGELFF.

This clonotype has at least ten counts. The CDR3 sequence is CASSYSGRSDTGELFF. The DNA of the CDR3 is TGTGCCAGCAGTTATAGCGGGAGGTCTGACACCGGGGAGCTGTTTTTT. The chain is built from TRBV25-1 and TRBJ2-2; TRBD2 matches at 10 bases. V shed 5 bases, J shed 3 bases, and the junction held 6 bases outside the gene matches. Germline V gene data show CDR1 as MGHDK and CDR2 as SYGVNS. This CDR3 spans 16 amino acids.

This chain connects TRBV7-9 to TRBJ2-2; no firm D call. V was trimmed by 5 bases and J by 4 bases, leaving 8 bases between them. CDR3 length equals 13 residues. Germline CDR1 is SEHNR and CDR2 is FQNEAQ (reference sequence). The CDR3 here is CASSPPPTGELFF. In nucleotides, the CDR3 is TGTGCCAGCAGCCCACCTCCCACCGGGGAGCTGTTTTTT. The full variable domain, with the rest looked up from reference TRBV7-9 and TRBJ2-2, is DTGVSQNPRHKITKRGQNVTFRCDPISEHNRLYWYRQTLGQGPEFLTYFQNEAQLEKSRLLSDRFSAERPKGSFSTLEIQRTEQGDSAMYLCASSPPPTGELFFGEGSRLTVL.

The sample holds many counts of this clonotype. The chain has TRBV20-1 and TRBJ2-3; 7 bases are shared with TRBD2. There are 12 residues in the CDR3. V dropped 5 bases and J dropped 1; count of bases not matched to a gene: 0. Germline V gives CDR1 DFQATT, CDR2 SNEGSKA (reference sequence). The CDR3 loop is CSAREGTDTQYF. The CDR3 nucleotides are TGCAGTGCTCGGGAGGGCACAGATACGCAGTATTTT.

This chain links TRBV7-2 with TRBJ2-2, with D maybe TRBD2 (6 bases). Germline values: CDR1 SGHTA, CDR2 FQGNSA. The CDR3 is 16 amino acids. V lost 5 bases to trimming and J lost 4 bases, with 17 bases between them. The CDR3 is CASSQGSGGFTGELFF. CDR3 coding DNA: TGTGCCAGCAGCCAAGGGTCCGGGGGATTCACCGGGGAGCTGTTTTTT. Using reference TRBV7-2 and TRBJ2-2 for the parts outside the CDR3, the full variable domain is GAGVSQSPSNKVTEKGKDVELRCDPISGHTALYWYRQSLGQGLEFLIYFQGNSAPDKSGLPSDRFSAERTGGSVSTLTIQRTQQEDSAVYLCASSQGSGGFTGELFFGEGSRLTVL.

This chain connects TRBV5-1 to TRBJ2-7, with D possibly matching TRBD1 (6 bases). The germline V gene encodes CDR1 SGHRS and CDR2 YFSETQ. There are 16 residues in the CDR3. V was shortened by 0 bases and J by 4 bases, with 17 bases between the two germline ends. Here the CDR3 reads CASSLARDRIGYEQYF. The CDR3 DNA follows: TGCGCCAGCAGCTTGGCCCGCGACAGGATAGGATACGAGCAGTACTTC.

V is TRBV9 and J is TRBJ1-2; tentative D call: TRBD1 (5 bases). Deletions cut 4 bases from V and 0 bases from J, with 16 bases between. CDR1 SGDLS and CDR2 YYNGEE come from the germline V gene. This CDR3 contains 16 residues. This chain's CDR3 is CASSPGGGHTNYGYTF. CDR3 sequence (DNA): TGTGCCAGCAGCCCCGGGGGAGGACACACTAACTATGGCTACACCTTC.

This chain links TRBV24-1 with TRBJ2-2; no firm D call. The germline CDR1 and CDR2 sequences are KGHDR and SFDVKD. The V end lost 11 bases, the J end lost 7 bases, and 19 bases lay between the germline ends. The CDR3 has 14 amino acids. CDR3: CASSFEPRGGELFF. CDR3 DNA sequence: TGTGCCAGCAGCTTCGAACCTCGTGGCGGGGAGCTGTTTTTT.

The chain employs TRBV5-1 and TRBJ1-3; maybe TRBD1 (5 bases). CDR1 SGHRS and CDR2 YFSETQ come from the germline V gene. The CDR3 covers 16 residues. The germline V and J ends were trimmed by 4 bases and 0 bases, with 14 bases remaining between them. CDR3 sequence: CASSAVTGSSGNTIYF. The CDR3, as DNA: TGCGCCAGCAGCGCGGTAACAGGATCCTCTGGAAACACCATATATTTT.